The 9 T cell receptor beta chains given below trace back to one sample, sequenced in a study of blood T cell repertoires in COVID-19. Generated by immunoSEQ multiplex PCR, the TCRdb table keeps only in-frame clones and is missing some. The table shows 540,000 or so clones, with 85% to 90% occurring only once. The sequencing sample was made of peripheral blood. Receptors were obtained from a woman in her forties or fifties with COVID-19, enrolled during active disease.

The chain uses TRBV6-5 and TRBJ1-1; D remains ambiguous. The CDR3 length is 14 residues. V lost 0 bases, J lost 3 bases, and 8 bases lay in between. The germline CDR1 and CDR2 sequences are MNHEY and SVGAGI. The CDR3 spells CASSYSPGDTEAFF. The CDR3 DNA follows: TGTGCCAGCAGTTACTCACCCGGGGACACTGAAGCTTTCTTT.

The gene calls are TRBV28 and TRBJ1-2; a weak D match, TRBD1 (6 bases). The length of the CDR3 is 14 residues. Germline V gene lookup returns CDR1 MDHEN and CDR2 SYDVKM. Trimming cost V 3 bases and J 2 bases, with 10 bases left between them. This CDR3 reads CASSLGGQNYGYTF. CDR3 coding DNA: TGTGCCAGCAGTTTGGGGGGGCAAAACTATGGCTACACCTTC.

In the case of this clone: Additional DNA sequences in this sample encode the identical CDR3. The CDR3 reads CAWSGGGQPQHF. CDR3 in DNA: TGTGCCTGGAGTGGAGGGGGCCAGCCCCAGCATTTT. This rearrangement joins TRBV30 to TRBJ1-5; 7 bases are a match to TRBD1. Germline lookup yields CDR1 GTSNPN and CDR2 SVGIG (reference sequence). The CDR3 is 12 amino acids. V trimming: 1 base; J trimming: 7 bases; junction bases outside the gene matches: 1.

The chain couples TRBV1 to TRBJ2-2; TRBD2 is the table's D call, not checked against the DNA. TRBV1 counts as a pseudogene. The CDR3 covers 17 residues. CDR3: CTSSRRRTSPMAGELLF. The CDR3 DNA reads as TGCACCAGCAGCCGCCGTCGGACTAGCCCTATGGCCGGGGAGCTGCTTTTT.

This clone showed up just a few times. The CDR3 sequence is CASSPSRGNSRQPQHF. As DNA, the CDR3 is TGTGCCAGCAGCCCTTCCAGGGGGAATAGCAGGCAGCCCCAGCATTTT. The rearrangement uses TRBV3-1 (or the pseudogene TRBV3-2) and TRBJ1-5; 7 bases are a match to TRBD1. V trimming: 4 bases; J trimming: 7 bases; junction bases outside the gene matches: 13. The length of the CDR3 is 16 residues. From germline, CDR1 is LGHDT and CDR2 YNNKEL (reference sequence).

The V gene is TRBV7-9, the J gene TRBJ1-1, with 8 positions matching TRBD1. Germline V gene lookup returns CDR1 SEHNR and CDR2 FQNEAQ (reference sequence). After removal of 1 base from V and 10 bases from J, the junction contained 8 bases not matched to a gene. This CDR3 spans 14 amino acids. CDR3 in amino acids: CASSLGQGALGAFF. DNA for the CDR3: TGTGCCAGCAGCTTAGGCCAGGGGGCTCTTGGAGCTTTCTTT. Looking up the rest from reference TRBV7-9 and TRBJ1-1 gives the full variable domain: DTGVSQNPRHKITKRGQNVTFRCDPISEHNRLYWYRQTLGQGPEFLTYFQNEAQLEKSRLLSDRFSAERPKGSFSTLEIQRTEQGDSAMYLCASSLGQGALGAFFGQGTRLTVV.

The chain employs TRBV5-5 and TRBJ1-5; the match to TRBD1 covers 10 bases. J lost 8 bases, V lost 3 bases, and 11 bases had no gene match. Germline lookup yields CDR1 SGHKS and CDR2 YYEKEE (reference sequence). The CDR3 covers 16 residues. CDR3 sequence (DNA): TGTGCCAGCAGCTCCCGGGACAGGGGTCTCGGGGAGCCCCAGCATTTT. It yields the protein CASSSRDRGLGEPQHF.

This chain joins TRBV14 and TRBJ2-6; D gene uncertain. Germline CDR1 is SGHDN and CDR2 is FVKESK. The CDR3 totals 15 residues. The ends were cut back, 1 base at V and 2 bases at J, with 6 bases in the middle. The CDR3 is CASSQALAGANVLTF. The CDR3 DNA is TGTGCCAGCAGCCAAGCCTTAGCTGGGGCCAACGTCCTGACTTTC.

The chain has TRBV30 and TRBJ1-5, with TRBD1 matching over 10 bases. Germline V lookup: CDR1 GTSNPN, CDR2 SVGIG (reference sequence). The CDR3 is 16 amino acids. Losses at the gene ends were 2 bases for V and 7 bases for J; bases not matched to a gene: 11. CDR3 sequence: CAWSLGDRGSGQPQHF. The CDR3 DNA sequence: TGTGCCTGGAGTCTAGGGGACAGGGGATCGGGACAGCCCCAGCATTTT.